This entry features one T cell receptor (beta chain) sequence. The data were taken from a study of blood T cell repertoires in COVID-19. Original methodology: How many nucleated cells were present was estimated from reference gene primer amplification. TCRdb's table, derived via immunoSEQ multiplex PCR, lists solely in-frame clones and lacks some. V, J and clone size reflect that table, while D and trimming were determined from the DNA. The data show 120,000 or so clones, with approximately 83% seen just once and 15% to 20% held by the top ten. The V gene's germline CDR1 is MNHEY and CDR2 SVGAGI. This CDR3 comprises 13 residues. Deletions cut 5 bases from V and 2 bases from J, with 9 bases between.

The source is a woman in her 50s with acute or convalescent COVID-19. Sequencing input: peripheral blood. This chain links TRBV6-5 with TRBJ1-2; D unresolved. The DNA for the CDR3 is TGTGCCAGCAGTCTGACGGAGAACTATGGCTACACCTTC. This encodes CASSLTENYGYTF.